Presented here are 17 T cell receptor beta chains from one specimen sequenced in a study of shared clonotypes between healthy human individuals (dated by TCRdb to 2018 to 2021). The protocol used for the library was the immunoSEQ multiplex PCR assay. The table was pulled from immuneACCESS by TCRdb, which kept in-frame rearrangements only. Such tables lose some clones; where checked, under half of the loss comes from unresolved V genes, and the rest has no known cause. Across this sample there are under 2.5 million clones, with 85% to 95% seen only once. The ten largest clonotypes hold approximately 0.39% of the sample. Sequencing was carried out using naive CD4+ T cells from PBMCs. The sample's cell subset or site, from its label and the paper: CD45RA+ positively selected. The source is a man between 18 and 35 years old in good health. Some clones in this sample may be carry-over from other donors' samples.

The chain combines TRBV7-2 with TRBJ1-1, with D perhaps matching TRBD1 (6 bases). The V and J ends lost 2 bases and 8 bases respectively, with 12 bases between them. This CDR3 has 13 amino acids. Looked up from germline, CDR1 is SGHTA and CDR2 is FQGNSA. The CDR3 here is CASSLREGGEAFF. The CDR3 DNA reads TGTGCCAGCAGCTTAAGAGAGGGGGGAGAAGCTTTCTTT.

This rearrangement joins TRBV9 to TRBJ2-5; TRBD2 aligns across 8 bases. The CDR3 runs 14 residues. Germline V lookup: CDR1 SGDLS, CDR2 YYNGEE. V was clipped by 2 bases and J by 5 bases; unmatched bases: 5. DNA for the CDR3: TGTGCCAGCAGCGTGACACTAGCGGCGGAGACCCAGTACTTC. This codes for CASSVTLAAETQYF.

The V and J genes are TRBV30 and TRBJ1-5, with TRBD1 identical over 7 bases. The length of the CDR3 is 15 residues. Germline CDR1 GTSNPN, CDR2 SVGIG (reference sequence). V was clipped by 1 base and J by 3 bases; unmatched bases: 6. The CDR3 DNA reads TGTGCCTGGAGTGGAGGGGGCAGTTTCAATCAGCCCCAGCATTTT. Amino acid sequence: CAWSGGGSFNQPQHF.

The CDR3 DNA is TGCGCCAGCAGCCAGGAAGGTCGCAGGGGGCGCGACGAGCAGTACTTC. This gives the protein CASSQEGRRGRDEQYF. This chain joins TRBV4-1 and TRBJ2-7; 8 nucleotides match TRBD1. V was clipped by 3 bases and J by 5 bases; unmatched bases: 12. Germline loops: CDR1 MGHRA, CDR2 YSYEKL. The CDR3 contains 16 residues.

Details on this clone: This CDR3 is also generated by other DNA sequences in the sample. The genes are TRBV6-1 and TRBJ2-1, with 7 bases that match TRBD1. V was clipped by 6 bases and J by 4 bases; unmatched bases: 6. Germline V gene lookup returns CDR1 MNHNS and CDR2 SASEGT. This CDR3 has 14 residues. CDR3 DNA sequence: TGTGCCAGCAGGGGACAGTCCTCTTACAATGAGCAGTTCTTC. Its protein is CASRGQSSYNEQFF.

The J gene is TRBJ2-2, the V gene TRBV9; 7 bases map to TRBD2. The junction had 12 bases not matched to a gene; V was cut back by 5 bases and J by 2 bases. CDR1 and CDR2 (germline): SGDLS, YYNGEE. This CDR3 is 17 amino acids long. Here the CDR3 DNA reads TGTGCCAGCAGTCCAACTCCTGGCGGGAGAAACACCGGGGAGCTGTTTTTT. It is translated as CASSPTPGGRNTGELFF.

The chain links TRBV5-4 to TRBJ1-1; D is possibly TRBD1 (5 bases). Germline V gene sequence: CDR1 SGHNT, CDR2 YYREEE (reference sequence). The CDR3 has 13 residues. Between the trimmed V and J ends, which lost 7 bases and 7 bases, there was a span of 17 bases. DNA of the CDR3: TGTGCCAGCTCTCCAGGGAGTCACGATGAAGCTTTCTTT. Protein product: CASSPGSHDEAFF. Complete variable domain (other parts from reference TRBV5-4 and TRBJ1-1): ETGVTQSPTHLIKTRGQQVTLRCSSQSGHNTVSWYQQALGQGPQFIFQYYREEENGRGNFPPRFSGLQFPNYSSELNVNALELDDSALYLCASSPGSHDEAFFGQGTRLTVV.

The rearrangement links TRBV30 to TRBJ1-1; 10 nucleotides agree with TRBD1. Unmatched junction bases numbered 3, after V lost 7 bases and J lost 4 bases. This CDR3 region has 12 residues. From germline, CDR1 is GTSNPN and CDR2 SVGIG (reference sequence). As DNA, the CDR3 is TGTGCCTCGGGACAGGGGAGCACTGAAGCTTTCTTT. Its translation is CASGQGSTEAFF.

The V gene is TRBV6-6, the J gene TRBJ1-3; D unresolved. The CDR3 length is 14 residues. Germline assignment: CDR1 MNHNY and CDR2 SVGAGI (reference sequence). V was trimmed by 6 bases and J by 4 bases, leaving 13 bases between them. CDR3 residues: CASRVTVPGNTIYF. For the CDR3, the DNA is TGTGCCAGCAGGGTCACGGTCCCCGGAAACACCATATATTTT.

This chain joins TRBV28 and TRBJ1-1; D may be TRBD1 (6 bases). The germline V gene encodes CDR1 MDHEN and CDR2 SYDVKM. The CDR3 totals 15 residues. V was clipped by 7 bases and J by 2 bases, with 17 bases between them. The CDR3 spells CASNSGATVNTEAFF. The CDR3 nucleotides are TGTGCCAGCAATTCAGGGGCCACCGTTAACACTGAAGCTTTCTTT.

This CDR3 is CAIRVTENTEAFF. Here the CDR3 DNA reads TGTGCCATCCGGGTAACCGAGAACACTGAAGCTTTCTTT. This chain uses TRBV10-3 with TRBJ1-1; D not resolved. Trimming shortened V by 8 bases and J by 1 base, and 11 bases separated the two germline ends. CDR1 and CDR2 (germline): ENHRY, SYGVKD. This CDR3 comprises 13 residues.

This clone appeared a single time. This rearrangement joins TRBV5-1 to TRBJ2-7; D is unresolved. The ends were cut back, 4 bases at V and 0 bases at J, with 8 bases in the middle. The CDR3 contains 13 residues. In germline, CDR1 is SGHRS, CDR2 YFSETQ. CDR3 nucleotide sequence: TGCGCCAGCAGCGGAATAAGCTCCTACGAGCAGTACTTC. It is translated as CASSGISSYEQYF.

CDR3 nucleotide sequence: TGTGCCACCAGCAGAGATGGCGGGATTAACTACGAGCAGTACTTC. This translates into CATSRDGGINYEQYF. This rearrangement joins TRBV15 to TRBJ2-7; possibly TRBD2 for D (6 bases). Trimming left V 0 bases short and J 3 bases short, with 12 bases between. This CDR3 is built from 15 residues. Germline V CDR1 and CDR2: LNHNV, YYDKDF (reference sequence). The variable domain in full, with the rest retrieved from reference TRBV15 and TRBJ2-7, is DAMVIQNPRYQVTQFGKPVTLSCSQTLNHNVMYWYQQKSSQAPKLLFHYYDKDFNNEADTPDNFQSRRPNTSFCFLDIRSPGLGDTAMYLCATSRDGGINYEQYFGPGTRLTVT.

The chain links TRBV30 to TRBJ1-1; D gene uncertain. The CDR3 is 13 residues long. The V gene's germline CDR1 is GTSNPN and CDR2 SVGIG (reference sequence). Trimming shortened V by 7 bases and J by 5 bases, and 17 bases separated the two germline ends. The CDR3 sequence is CALIYGMRTEAFF. The CDR3 DNA follows: TGTGCCTTGATCTATGGGATGCGGACTGAAGCTTTCTTT. The full variable domain, in which reference TRBV30 and TRBJ1-1 provide the parts outside the CDR3, is SQTIHQWPATLVQPVGSPLSLECTVEGTSNPNLYWYRQAAGRGLQLLFYSVGIGQISSEVPQNLSASRPQDRQFILSSKKLLLSDSGFYLCALIYGMRTEAFFGQGTRLTVV.

This chain's CDR3 is CASSIMGNQPQHF. The CDR3 DNA reads TGTGCCAGCAGCATCATGGGCAATCAGCCCCAGCATTTT. The chain recombines TRBV7-9 with TRBJ1-5, with D hard to call. CDR1 is SEHNR and CDR2 is FQNEAQ in the germline V gene (reference sequence). CDR3 length: 13 residues. V was shortened by 5 bases and J by 2 bases, with 7 bases between the two germline ends.

V and J are TRBV9 and TRBJ2-1, with D tentatively TRBD2 (5 bases). In germline, CDR1 is SGDLS, CDR2 YYNGEE. The CDR3 extends over 16 amino acids. The V end lost 3 bases, the J end lost 3 bases, and 16 bases lay between the germline ends. The CDR3, as DNA: TGTGCCAGCAGCGAGACCGGACTGGGAAACTACAATGAGCAGTTCTTC. Encoded protein: CASSETGLGNYNEQFF.

This clone was seen a single time. This chain connects TRBV14 to TRBJ2-7; no clear D gene. This CDR3 has 15 amino acids. Germline V CDR1 and CDR2: SGHDN, FVKESK. Trimming took off 1 base at V and 0 bases at J, with 10 bases between the two ends. Here the CDR3 reads CASSQGRGVSYEQYF. CDR3 nucleotide sequence: TGTGCCAGCAGCCAAGGTAGAGGAGTCTCCTACGAGCAGTACTTC.